Shown below are 17 T cell receptor beta chains from a single sample sequenced in a study of cytomegalovirus exposure and HLA in healthy donors (dated by TCRdb to the late 2010s). Library preparation used the immunoSEQ multiplex PCR assay. For the multiplex PCR, a mixture combining 60 forward primers for TCR Vbeta segments and 13 reverse primers for TCR Jbeta segments was used. TCRdb provides this immuneACCESS table in a form limited to in-frame rearrangements. Some clones are lacking; in checked studies, under half of them reflect an unresolved V gene, and why the rest are absent is not known. In all, the sample holds 150,000 or so clones, and approximately 63% of those were seen once. The leading ten clones occupy 2% to 2.5% of the sample. The source material was PBMCs. The receptors originated from a woman aged 55-69 years in good health and CMV-seropositive.

CDR3 protein: CASSLGADSTDTQYF. CDR3 DNA sequence: TGTGCCAGCAGTTTAGGGGCAGATTCCACAGATACGCAGTATTTT. This chain connects TRBV28 to TRBJ2-3; TRBD1 is a possible D gene (5 bases). The CDR3 length is 15 residues. Trimming left V 2 bases short and J 2 bases short, with 11 bases between. CDR1 and CDR2 (germline): MDHEN, SYDVKM.

The chain couples TRBV10-3 to TRBJ2-5, with D possibly TRBD2 on 5 matching bases. V was cut by 0 bases and J by 5 bases, with 10 bases left in between. The CDR3 totals 14 residues. Germline V CDR1 and CDR2: ENHRY, SYGVKD. CDR3 bases: TGTGCCATCAGTGAGTCGAGTCGCGGGGAGACCCAGTACTTC. This encodes CAISESSRGETQYF.

The rearrangement joins TRBV23-1 to TRBJ1-1; 8 bases agree with TRBD1. TRBV23-1 falls under the ORF class, with uncertain function. Trimming removed 1 base from V and 8 bases from J; junction bases left unmatched: 9. This CDR3 region has 15 residues. For the CDR3, the DNA is TGCGCCAGCAGTCAATTCCAGACAGGGGTCGGCGAAGCTTTCTTT. It translates to CASSQFQTGVGEAFF.

The genes are TRBV4-1 and TRBJ2-5; 8 bases agree with TRBD1. The germline V gene has CDR1 MGHRA and CDR2 YSYEKL. Trimming took 3 bases from V and 5 from J; bases not matched to a gene: 11. This CDR3 comprises 16 residues. The CDR3 DNA follows: TGCGCCAGCAGCCACCTGGACAGGGCCGGTCGGGAGACCCAGTACTTC. Translation gives CASSHLDRAGRETQYF.

V is TRBV6-1 and J is TRBJ2-5, with D unclear. CDR1 and CDR2 from the germline V gene are MNHNS and SASEGT. Trimming took 7 bases from V and 5 from J, leaving 11 bases between them. The CDR3 has 12 amino acids. The CDR3 loop reads CASKTTEETQYF. The CDR3 DNA reads as TGTGCCAGCAAGACAACTGAGGAGACCCAGTACTTC.

This clone showed up many times. For the CDR3, the DNA is TGCGCCAGCAGCCAGGTTGGGGGAGGTCTCTCTGGAAACACCATATATTTT. Its protein product is CASSQVGGGLSGNTIYF. The V call is TRBV4-1, the J call TRBJ1-3; the D gene is possibly TRBD1 (5 bases). CDR1 and CDR2 from the germline V gene are MGHRA and YSYEKL. The CDR3 totals 17 residues. Trimming took off 3 bases at V and 0 bases at J, with 15 bases between the two ends.

The rearrangement links TRBV5-1 to TRBJ1-1; D is ambiguous. V gave up 4 bases and J gave up 0 bases, with 19 bases separating them. Looked up from germline, CDR1 is SGHRS and CDR2 is YFSETQ. CDR3 length equals 17 residues. The CDR3 nucleotides read TGCGCCAGCAGCCCCGGGAGTGGGAGGGATATGAACACTGAAGCTTTCTTT. As protein: CASSPGSGRDMNTEAFF.

This clone appeared a few times. The chain combines TRBV19 with TRBJ1-2; D is possibly TRBD1 (6 bases). The CDR3 is 14 amino acids. Trimming took off 3 bases at V and 2 bases at J, with 10 bases between the two ends. The germline V gene has CDR1 LNHDA and CDR2 SQIVND (reference sequence). The CDR3 DNA is TGTGCCAGTAGTATCAGACAGGCGAACTATGGCTACACCTTC. Its translation is CASSIRQANYGYTF.

Remarks on this clone: Additional DNA sequences in this sample encode the identical CDR3. The chain has TRBV5-1 and TRBJ2-6, with D hard to call. The V gene's germline CDR1 is SGHRS and CDR2 YFSETQ. The V gene lost 0 bases and the J gene lost 4 bases, with 8 bases spanning the gap. The CDR3 is 15 residues long. The CDR3 spells CASSLEASGANVLTF. The DNA of the CDR3 is TGCGCCAGCAGCTTGGAAGCTTCCGGGGCCAACGTCCTGACTTTC. Looking up the rest from reference TRBV5-1 and TRBJ2-6 gives the full variable domain: KAGVTQTPRYLIKTRGQQVTLSCSPISGHRSVSWYQQTPGQGLQFLFEYFSETQRNKGNFPGRFSGRQFSNSRSEMNVSTLELGDSALYLCASSLEASGANVLTFGAGSRLTVL.

This clone has a handful of counts. The chain uses TRBV5-5 and TRBJ1-4; D gene ambiguous. The germline V gene has CDR1 SGHKS and CDR2 YYEKEE (reference sequence). V lost 6 bases, J lost 0 bases, and 9 bases lay in between. The CDR3 is 14 amino acids. CDR3 region: CASTPIPTNEKLFF. The DNA for the CDR3 is TGTGCCAGCACCCCTATACCAACTAATGAAAAACTGTTTTTT. The whole variable domain, filled in from reference TRBV5-5 and TRBJ1-4, reads DAGVTQSPTHLIKTRGQQVTLRCSPISGHKSVSWYQQVLGQGPQFIFQYYEKEERGRGNFPDRFSARQFPNYSSELNVNALLLGDSALYLCASTPIPTNEKLFFGSGTQLSVL.

The V call is TRBV15, the J call TRBJ2-4; 8 bases fit TRBD2. Germline V gives CDR1 LNHNV, CDR2 YYDKDF (reference sequence). This CDR3 contains 19 residues. With 0 bases clipped from V and 0 bases from J, the junction kept 10 bases outside the gene matches. DNA for the CDR3: TGTGCCACCAGCAGAGATCCGGCGGGAGGCGACCTAGCCAAAAACATTCAGTACTTC. Translation: CATSRDPAGGDLAKNIQYF.

This clone occurred once. The chain employs TRBV18 and TRBJ2-1, with 11 bases matching TRBD2. The J segment lost 3 bases and the V segment lost 4 bases, leaving 2 bases of the junction unmatched. Germline V gene sequence: CDR1 KGHSH, CDR2 LQKENI. There are 15 residues in the CDR3. The CDR3 reads CASSLGLAVYNEQFF. CDR3 in DNA: TGTGCCAGCTCACTGGGACTAGCGGTCTACAATGAGCAGTTCTTC.

V is TRBV6-5 and J is TRBJ1-5; TRBD1 agrees at 9 bases. Germline lookup yields CDR1 MNHEY and CDR2 SVGAGI. The CDR3 extends over 15 amino acids. The V gene end was trimmed by 2 bases and the J gene end by 5 bases; junction bases not matched to a gene: 4. The CDR3 coding sequence is TGTGCCAGCAGTTACACAACAGGGGGCGATCAGCCCCAGCATTTT. This translates into CASSYTTGGDQPQHF.

The chain carries TRBV5-4 and TRBJ1-4, with TRBD1 matching over 10 bases. The V gene's germline CDR1 is SGHNT and CDR2 YYREEE (reference sequence). The CDR3 is 16 amino acids. V was pared by 4 bases and J by 2 bases, with 5 bases of the junction left unmatched. This chain's CDR3 is CASSNGQGGTNEKLFF. CDR3 DNA: TGTGCCAGCAGCAACGGACAGGGGGGTACTAATGAAAAACTGTTTTTT.

The V call is TRBV9, the J call TRBJ1-5; D possibly corresponds to TRBD1 (5 bases). The ends were cut back, 5 bases at V and 1 base at J, with 10 bases in the middle. Germline lookup yields CDR1 SGDLS and CDR2 YYNGEE. The CDR3 totals 14 residues. The CDR3: CASSPGPSNQPQHF. The CDR3 DNA reads TGTGCCAGCAGTCCAGGGCCCAGCAATCAGCCCCAGCATTTT.

This rearrangement joins TRBV27 to TRBJ1-1; 7 positions match TRBD1. The CDR3 has 14 amino acids. V trimming: 4 bases; J trimming: 3 bases; junction bases outside the gene matches: 5. Germline lookup yields CDR1 MNHEY and CDR2 SMNVEV (reference sequence). In DNA form, the CDR3 reads TGTGCCAGCAGTTCTGGACAGGTAGACACTGAAGCTTTCTTT. Protein product: CASSSGQVDTEAFF.

V gene TRBV4-1 combines with J gene TRBJ2-1; 11 bases map to TRBD2. Unmatched junction bases numbered 8, after V lost 0 bases and J lost 7 bases. The CDR3 loop spans 17 amino acids. Germline V gene data show CDR1 as MGHRA and CDR2 as YSYEKL. The CDR3 sequence: CASSQEPTSGSINEQFF. The CDR3 bases are TGCGCCAGCAGCCAAGAGCCTACTAGCGGGAGTATAAATGAGCAGTTCTTC.